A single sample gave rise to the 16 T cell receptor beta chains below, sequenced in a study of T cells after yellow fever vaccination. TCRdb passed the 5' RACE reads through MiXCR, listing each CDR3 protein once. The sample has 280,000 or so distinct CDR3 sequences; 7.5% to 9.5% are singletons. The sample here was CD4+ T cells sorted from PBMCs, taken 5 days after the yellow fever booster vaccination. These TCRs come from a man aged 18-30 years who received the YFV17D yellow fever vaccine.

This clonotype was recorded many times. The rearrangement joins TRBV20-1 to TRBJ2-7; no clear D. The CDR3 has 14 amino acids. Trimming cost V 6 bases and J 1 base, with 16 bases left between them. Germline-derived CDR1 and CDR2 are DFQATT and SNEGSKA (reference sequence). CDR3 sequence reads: CSAQAFGFSYEQYF. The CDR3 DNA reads TGCAGTGCCCAGGCTTTTGGGTTTTCCTACGAGCAGTACTTC.

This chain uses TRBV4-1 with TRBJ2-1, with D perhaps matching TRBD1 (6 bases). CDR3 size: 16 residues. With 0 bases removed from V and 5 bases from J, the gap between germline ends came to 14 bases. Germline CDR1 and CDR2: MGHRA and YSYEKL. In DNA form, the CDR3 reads TGCGCCAGCAGCCAAGAACTAAGACAGGATAACAATGAGCAGTTCTTC. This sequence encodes CASSQELRQDNNEQFF.

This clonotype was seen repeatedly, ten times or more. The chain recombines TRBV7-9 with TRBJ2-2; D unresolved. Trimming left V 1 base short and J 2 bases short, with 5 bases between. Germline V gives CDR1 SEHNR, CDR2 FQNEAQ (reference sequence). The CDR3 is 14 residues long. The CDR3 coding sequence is TGTGCCAGCAGCTTAGAGGTCAACACCGGGGAGCTGTTTTTT. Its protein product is CASSLEVNTGELFF.

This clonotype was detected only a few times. The CDR3 DNA sequence: TGTGCCAGCACCCCGCCGCTTCACAAGGGGACTGAAGCTTTCTTT. Amino acid sequence: CASTPPLHKGTEAFF. This chain connects TRBV7-3 to TRBJ1-1, with a possible D match to TRBD1 (5 bases). CDR3 length: 15 residues. V gave up 7 bases and J gave up 5 bases, with 20 bases separating them. Germline V CDR1 and CDR2: SGHTA, FQGTGA.

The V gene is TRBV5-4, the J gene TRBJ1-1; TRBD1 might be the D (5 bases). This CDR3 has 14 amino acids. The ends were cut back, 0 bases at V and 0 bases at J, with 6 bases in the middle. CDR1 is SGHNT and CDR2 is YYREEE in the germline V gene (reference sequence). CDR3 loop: CASSLEGVNTEAFF. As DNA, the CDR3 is TGTGCCAGCAGCTTGGAAGGGGTGAACACTGAAGCTTTCTTT.

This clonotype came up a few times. The CDR3 is CASSHGSGAEKYTQYF. The CDR3 nucleotides are TGTGCCAGCAGCCACGGAAGCGGGGCGGAAAAATATACGCAGTATTTT. The chain uses TRBV3-1 and TRBJ2-3, with TRBD2 matching over 7 bases. The CDR3 has 16 amino acids. The V segment lost 3 bases and the J segment 7 bases; nucleotides outside the gene matches: 13. In germline, CDR1 is LGHDT, CDR2 YNNKEL (reference sequence).

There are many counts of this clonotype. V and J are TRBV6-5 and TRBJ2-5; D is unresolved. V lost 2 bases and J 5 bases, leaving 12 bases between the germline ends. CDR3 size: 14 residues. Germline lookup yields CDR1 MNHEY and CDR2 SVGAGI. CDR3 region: CASSYQAGLETQYF. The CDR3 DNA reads TGTGCCAGCAGTTACCAAGCCGGGTTGGAGACCCAGTACTTC.

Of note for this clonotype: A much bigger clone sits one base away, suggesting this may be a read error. CDR3 region: CASSLRLGTDAQYF. The CDR3 DNA follows: TGTGCCAGCAGCCTCAGGTTGGGCACAGATGCGCAGTATTTT. V and J are TRBV11-2 and TRBJ2-3; D not certain. Germline loops: CDR1 SGHAT, CDR2 FQNNGV. CDR3 length: 14 residues.

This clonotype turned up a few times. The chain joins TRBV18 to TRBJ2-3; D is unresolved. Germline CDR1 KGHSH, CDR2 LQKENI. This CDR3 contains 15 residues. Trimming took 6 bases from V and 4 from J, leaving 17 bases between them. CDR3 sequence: CASSPTYEVADTQYF. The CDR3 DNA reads TGTGCCAGCTCCCCGACCTACGAGGTGGCAGATACGCAGTATTTT.

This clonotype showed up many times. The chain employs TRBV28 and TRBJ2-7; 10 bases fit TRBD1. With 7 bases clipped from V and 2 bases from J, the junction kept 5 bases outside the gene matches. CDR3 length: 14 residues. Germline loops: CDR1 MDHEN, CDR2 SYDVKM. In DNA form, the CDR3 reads TGTGCCAGCACCTCGGGACAGGGGACCTACGAGCAGTACGTC. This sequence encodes CASTSGQGTYEQYV.

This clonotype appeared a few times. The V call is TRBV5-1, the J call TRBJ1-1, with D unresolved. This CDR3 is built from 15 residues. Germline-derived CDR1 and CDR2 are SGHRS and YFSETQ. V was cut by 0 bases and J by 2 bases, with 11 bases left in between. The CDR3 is CASSLETPTNTEAFF. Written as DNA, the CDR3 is TGCGCCAGCAGCTTGGAAACACCTACTAACACTGAAGCTTTCTTT.

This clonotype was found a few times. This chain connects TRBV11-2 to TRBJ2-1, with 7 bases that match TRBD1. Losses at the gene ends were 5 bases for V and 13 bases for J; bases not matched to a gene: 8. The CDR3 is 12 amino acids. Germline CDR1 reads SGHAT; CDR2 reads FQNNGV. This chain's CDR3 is CASSRRGYNQFF. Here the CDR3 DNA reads TGTGCCAGCAGCCGCAGGGGGTACAATCAGTTCTTC.

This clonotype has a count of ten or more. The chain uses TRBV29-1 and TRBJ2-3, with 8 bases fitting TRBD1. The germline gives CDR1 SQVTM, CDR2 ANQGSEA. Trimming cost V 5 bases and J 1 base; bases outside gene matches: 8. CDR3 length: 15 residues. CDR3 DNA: TGCAGCGTTCGAATCAGGGGGCTGGGCACAGATACGCAGTATTTT. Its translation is CSVRIRGLGTDTQYF.

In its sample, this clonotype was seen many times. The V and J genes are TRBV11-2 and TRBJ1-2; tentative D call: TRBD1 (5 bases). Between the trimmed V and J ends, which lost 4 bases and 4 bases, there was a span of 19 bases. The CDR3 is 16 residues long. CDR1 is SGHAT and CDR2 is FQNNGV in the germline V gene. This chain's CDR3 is CASSSPNQGRGYGYTF. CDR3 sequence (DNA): TGTGCCAGCAGCTCTCCTAATCAGGGCCGGGGCTATGGCTACACCTTC.

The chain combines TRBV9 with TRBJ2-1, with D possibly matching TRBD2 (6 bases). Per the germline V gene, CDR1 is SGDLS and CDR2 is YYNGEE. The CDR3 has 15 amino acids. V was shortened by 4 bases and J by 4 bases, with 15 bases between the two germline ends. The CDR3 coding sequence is TGTGCCAGCAGCCCAGGTGTTAGCGGATACAATGAGCAGTTCTTC. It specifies CASSPGVSGYNEQFF.

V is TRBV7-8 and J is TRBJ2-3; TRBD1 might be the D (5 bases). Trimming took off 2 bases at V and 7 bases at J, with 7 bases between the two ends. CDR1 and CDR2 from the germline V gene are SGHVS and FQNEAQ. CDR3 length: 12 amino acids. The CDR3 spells CASSLTGNTQYF. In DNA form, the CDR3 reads TGTGCCAGCAGCTTAACAGGAAATACGCAGTATTTT.